Given below is one T cell receptor (beta chain) in context. The CDR3 loop spans 15 amino acids. Germline CDR1 is KGHDR and CDR2 is SFDVKD. Trimming stripped 2 bases from V and 4 bases from J, with 12 bases between. Some clones are missing from TCRdb's copy, which holds only in-frame ones; the method was immunoSEQ multiplex PCR. Seen here are over 50,000 clones, approximately 86% observed once, and the top ten hold 14%. This record belongs to a study of blood T cell repertoires in COVID-19. The sample consisted of peripheral blood. This clonotype was obtained from a human donor in a cohort sampled during active COVID-19. The chain couples TRBV24-1 to TRBJ2-3; D ambiguous. This CDR3 is CATSDSVSPADTQYF. As DNA, the CDR3 is TGTGCCACCAGTGATTCAGTGTCCCCCGCAGATACGCAGTATTTT.